Each of the 16 T cell receptor beta chains below was sequenced from the same sample in a study of T cell changes during pregnancy in multiple sclerosis. Only in-frame clones appear in the TCRdb table, and some are missing; sequencing was by immunoSEQ multiplex PCR. The sample carries about 39,000 clones, 85% to 95% recorded once. Here the sequenced sample was CD4+ T cells from peripheral blood mononuclear cells, taken after pregnancy. The receptors were gathered from a female donor with multiple sclerosis, enrolled in a pregnancy study.

The sample holds one count of this clone. The CDR3 region has the DNA TGCGCCAGCAGTGAGTCGGGGGGTTTAAGGCCCCAGCATTTT. The encoded protein is CASSESGGLRPQHF. The chain employs TRBV10-2 and TRBJ1-5, with D possibly being TRBD1 (5 bases). Germline V gene data show CDR1 as WSHSY and CDR2 as SAAADI. CDR3 size: 14 residues. The V end was cut by 0 bases, the J end by 9 bases, with 12 bases between.

V usage is TRBV15 and J usage is TRBJ2-7, with 13 nucleotides matching TRBD2. This CDR3 contains 18 residues. V lost 0 bases and J lost 1; bases outside the gene matches: 6. Germline V lookup: CDR1 LNHNV, CDR2 YYDKDF (reference sequence). The CDR3 DNA sequence: TGTGCCACCAGCAGAGATGCCCGACTAGCGGGGGGTTCCTACGAGCAGTACTTC. This encodes CATSRDARLAGGSYEQYF. The full variable domain, its missing parts supplied by reference TRBV15 and TRBJ2-7, is DAMVIQNPRYQVTQFGKPVTLSCSQTLNHNVMYWYQQKSSQAPKLLFHYYDKDFNNEADTPDNFQSRRPNTSFCFLDIRSPGLGDTAMYLCATSRDARLAGGSYEQYFGPGTRLTVT.

This chain uses TRBV7-2 with TRBJ1-4; D is possibly TRBD1 (6 bases). This CDR3 comprises 14 residues. CDR1 is SGHTA and CDR2 is FQGNSA in the germline V gene. V dropped 5 bases and J dropped 4 bases, with 11 bases sitting between them. The CDR3 DNA follows: TGTGCCAGCAGCCCGGACAGACTTAATGAAAAACTGTTTTTT. Protein sequence: CASSPDRLNEKLFF.

The gene calls are TRBV5-1 and TRBJ2-7; possibly TRBD2 for D (5 bases). Germline V gene data show CDR1 as SGHRS and CDR2 as YFSETQ. Trimming took off 0 bases at V and 3 bases at J, with 10 bases between the two ends. There are 14 residues in the CDR3. CDR3 nucleotides: TGCGCCAGCAGCTTGGTCGGAGGCAGCTACGAGCAGTACTTC. Translation: CASSLVGGSYEQYF.

CDR3 in amino acids: CASSLLYGYTF. The CDR3, as DNA: TGTGCCAGCAGCTTACTGTATGGCTACACCTTC. This rearrangement joins TRBV5-8 to TRBJ1-2; D uncertain. V lost 2 bases to trimming and J lost 5 bases, with 4 bases between them. CDR1 SGHTS and CDR2 YDEGEE come from the germline V gene. There are 11 residues in the CDR3.

The rearrangement links TRBV6-5 to TRBJ2-1, with 7 positions matching TRBD2. CDR3 length: 16 amino acids. CDR1 and CDR2 from the germline V gene are MNHEY and SVGAGI. V lost 6 bases, J lost 3 bases, and 11 bases stayed unmatched. The CDR3, as DNA: TGTGCCAGCAGCTACCCCCCTAGCGGCTACTACAATGAGCAGTTCTTC. Translated: CASSYPPSGYYNEQFF.

The genes are TRBV19 and TRBJ1-2; tentative D call: TRBD1 (5 bases). Germline V gene data show CDR1 as LNHDA and CDR2 as SQIVND (reference sequence). The CDR3 is 13 residues long. Trimming pared 3 bases from V and 9 bases from J, leaving 14 bases between. The CDR3, as DNA: TGTGCCAGTAGTATGATCCGGACAACCAGCTACACCTTC. Translated: CASSMIRTTSYTF.

Details on this clone: At one of its ends the junction is not consistent with the germline gene, which may arise from a read error. The chain employs TRBV25-1 and TRBJ1-2, with D unresolved. This CDR3 comprises 12 residues. Germline CDR1 MGHDK, CDR2 SYGVNS. CDR3 amino acids: CASSVPFRTFHF. The CDR3 bases are TGTGCCAGCAGTGTCCCCTTTAGAACCTTTCACTTC.

The rearrangement joins TRBV6-5 to TRBJ2-5; D perhaps matches TRBD2 (6 bases). V was trimmed by 10 bases and J by 2 bases, leaving 11 bases between them. Germline CDR1 is MNHEY and CDR2 is SVGAGI. The CDR3 has 12 amino acids. DNA for the CDR3: TGTGCCACCAGCCGGGGGCAAGAGACCCAGTACTTC. Its translation: CATSRGQETQYF.

This chain connects TRBV7-9 to TRBJ1-2; the D gene is possibly TRBD1 (6 bases). V dropped 6 bases and J dropped 2 bases, with 19 bases sitting between them. CDR1 is SEHNR and CDR2 is FQNEAQ in the germline V gene (reference sequence). There are 16 residues in the CDR3. DNA for the CDR3: TGTGCCAGCAGAGCTATCAGGGGCAGGGTAAACTATGGCTACACCTTC. Its protein is CASRAIRGRVNYGYTF. Full variable domain (rest looked up from reference TRBV7-9 and TRBJ1-2): DTGVSQNPRHKITKRGQNVTFRCDPISEHNRLYWYRQTLGQGPEFLTYFQNEAQLEKSRLLSDRFSAERPKGSFSTLEIQRTEQGDSAMYLCASRAIRGRVNYGYTFGSGTRLTVV.

This chain uses TRBV4-1 with TRBJ1-2, with 7 bases lining up with TRBD1. The V segment lost 0 bases and the J segment 1 base; nucleotides outside the gene matches: 5. This CDR3 has 16 amino acids. The germline gives CDR1 MGHRA, CDR2 YSYEKL. In DNA, the CDR3 is TGCGCCAGCAGCCAAGAGACCAGGGGGGTTAACTATGGCTACACCTTC. Residues: CASSQETRGVNYGYTF.

The rearrangement joins TRBV4-1 to TRBJ2-4; TRBD1 matches 7 bases. Trimming cost V 0 bases and J 7 bases; bases outside gene matches: 15. The length of the CDR3 is 18 residues. The germline gives CDR1 MGHRA, CDR2 YSYEKL. In DNA, the CDR3 is TGCGCCAGCAGCCAAGAAAATGGACAGGTTGGGGTTCGCAACATTCAGTACTTC. As protein: CASSQENGQVGVRNIQYF.

The chain uses TRBV2 and TRBJ2-5; D uncertain. This CDR3 has 10 residues. Germline CDR1 is SNHLY and CDR2 is FYNNEI. V lost 10 bases to trimming and J lost 2 bases, with 5 bases between them. CDR3 protein: CATLQETQYF. As DNA, the CDR3 is TGTGCCACCCTTCAAGAGACCCAGTACTTC.

J is TRBJ2-3 and V is TRBV5-1, with 13 bases that match TRBD2. Germline V gene sequence: CDR1 SGHRS, CDR2 YFSETQ. The CDR3 length is 18 residues. J gave up 2 bases and V 0 bases, and 6 bases lay outside the gene matches. The CDR3 DNA reads as TGCGCCAGCAGCTTGGAACTAGCGGGGGGGTCGTTCACAGATACGCAGTATTTT. The encoded protein is CASSLELAGGSFTDTQYF.

V usage is TRBV6-1 and J usage is TRBJ1-1; D might be TRBD1 (5 bases). The germline V and J ends were trimmed by 2 bases and 0 bases, with 7 bases remaining between them. Germline lookup yields CDR1 MNHNS and CDR2 SASEGT. CDR3 length: 14 residues. The CDR3 DNA reads TGTGCCAGCAGTGAATTGGGGCTGAACACTGAAGCTTTCTTT. This gives the protein CASSELGLNTEAFF.

This rearrangement joins TRBV25-1 to TRBJ1-2; 10 positions agree with TRBD1. Trimming removed 4 bases from V and 3 bases from J; junction bases left unmatched: 5. The CDR3 is 15 residues long. The germline CDR1 and CDR2 sequences are MGHDK and SYGVNS. Written as DNA, the CDR3 is TGTGCCAGCAGTGCGCCGGACAGGGGGTACTATGGCTACACCTTC. Residues: CASSAPDRGYYGYTF.